Many counts were recorded for the clone carrying this T cell receptor beta chain. No antigen is known for it. This sample was included in a study of regulatory T cells in long-lasting Graves disease. Study findings and constraints: Clonotypes that were public and shared totalled approximately 3,000 in persistent patients versus roughly 1,000 in new patients.

Time point in this sample: newly diagnosed GD, antithyroid drugs for less than 3 months. From PBMCs, RNA was extracted and then used to make the TCR library. Germline CDR1 SEHNR, CDR2 FQNEAQ (reference sequence). J lost 8 bases, V lost 6 bases, and 14 bases had no gene match. CDR3 length equals 17 residues. Arm-PCR of CDR3 regions and iRepertoire HTBI primers were used to build TCR beta libraries. A single record per CDR3 protein comes from TCRdb applying MiXCR to the multiplex PCR reads. The profile shows about 420,000 distinct CDR3 sequences, about 16% of them singletons. This sample also belongs to another study, concerning T cells in Graves' hyperthyroidism and ophthalmopathy. From that paper: Among thyroid clonotypes expanded above 0.001, most also appeared in blood.

This clonotype was obtained from a woman under 30 with Graves disease. The J gene is TRBJ2-1, the V gene TRBV7-9; TRBD2 agrees at 12 bases. Sequenced material: peripheral blood mononuclear cells (PBMCs), taken at new diagnosis, from a patient treated with antithyroid drugs. The CDR3 DNA reads as TGTGCCAGCAGTGGCGGACTAGCGGGACGATACCCTGATGAGCAGTTCTTC. Protein product: CASSGGLAGRYPDEQFF.